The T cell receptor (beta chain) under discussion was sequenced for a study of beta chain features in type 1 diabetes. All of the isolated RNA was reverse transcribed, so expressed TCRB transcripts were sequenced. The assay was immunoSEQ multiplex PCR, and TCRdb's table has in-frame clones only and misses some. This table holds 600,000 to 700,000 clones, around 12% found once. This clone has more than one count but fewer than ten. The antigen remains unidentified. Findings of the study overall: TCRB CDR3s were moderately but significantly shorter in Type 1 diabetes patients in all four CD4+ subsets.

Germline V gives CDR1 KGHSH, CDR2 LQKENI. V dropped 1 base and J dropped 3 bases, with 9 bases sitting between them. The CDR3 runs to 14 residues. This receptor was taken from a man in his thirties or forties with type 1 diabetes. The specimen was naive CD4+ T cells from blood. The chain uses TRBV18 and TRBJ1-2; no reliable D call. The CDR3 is CASSPRAGDYGYTF. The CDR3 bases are TGTGCCAGCTCACCACGGGCTGGGGACTATGGCTACACCTTC.